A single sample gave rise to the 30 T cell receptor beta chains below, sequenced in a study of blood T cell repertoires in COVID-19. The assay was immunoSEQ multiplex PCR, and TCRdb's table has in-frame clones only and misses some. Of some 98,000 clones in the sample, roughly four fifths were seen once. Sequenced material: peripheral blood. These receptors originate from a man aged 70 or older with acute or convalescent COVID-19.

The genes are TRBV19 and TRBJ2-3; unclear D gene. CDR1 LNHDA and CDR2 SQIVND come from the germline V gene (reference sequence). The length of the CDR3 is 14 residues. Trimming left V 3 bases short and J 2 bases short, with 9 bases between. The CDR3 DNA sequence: TGTGCCAGTAGTATTGGGCGATACACAGATACGCAGTATTTT. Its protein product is CASSIGRYTDTQYF.

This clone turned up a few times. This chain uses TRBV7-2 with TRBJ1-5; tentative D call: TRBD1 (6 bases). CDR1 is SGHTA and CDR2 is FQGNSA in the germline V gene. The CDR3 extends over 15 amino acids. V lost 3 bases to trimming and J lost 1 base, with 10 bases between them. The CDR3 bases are TGTGCCAGCAGCTTCGAGGGGGGGAGCAATCAGCCCCAGCATTTT. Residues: CASSFEGGSNQPQHF.

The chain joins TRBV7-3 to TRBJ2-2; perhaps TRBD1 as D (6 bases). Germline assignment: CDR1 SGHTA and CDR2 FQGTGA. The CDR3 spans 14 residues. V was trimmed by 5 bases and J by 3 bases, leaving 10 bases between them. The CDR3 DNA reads TGTGCCAGCAGCCAAAACAGGGACACCGGGGAGCTGTTTTTT. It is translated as CASSQNRDTGELFF.

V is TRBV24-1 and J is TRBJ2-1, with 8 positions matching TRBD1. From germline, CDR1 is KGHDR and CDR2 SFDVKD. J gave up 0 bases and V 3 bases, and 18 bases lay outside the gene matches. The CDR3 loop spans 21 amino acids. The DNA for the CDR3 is TGTGCCACCAGTGATCAACAGGGGGAGGTAAGAATTCGAAGCTCCTACAATGAGCAGTTCTTC. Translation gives CATSDQQGEVRIRSSYNEQFF.

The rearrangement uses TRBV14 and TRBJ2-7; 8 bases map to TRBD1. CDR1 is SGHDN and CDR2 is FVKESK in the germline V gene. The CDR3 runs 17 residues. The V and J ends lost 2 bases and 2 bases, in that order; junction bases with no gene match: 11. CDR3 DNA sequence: TGTGCCAGCAGCCAACCATCCCGGGACAGGACTACCTACGAGCAGTACTTC. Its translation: CASSQPSRDRTTYEQYF.

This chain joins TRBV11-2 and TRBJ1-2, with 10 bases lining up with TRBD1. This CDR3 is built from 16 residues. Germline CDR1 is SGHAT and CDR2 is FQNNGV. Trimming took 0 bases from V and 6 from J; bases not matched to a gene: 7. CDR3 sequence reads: CASSLDPTGGSHGYTF. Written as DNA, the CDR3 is TGTGCCAGCAGCTTAGATCCGACAGGGGGCAGCCATGGCTACACCTTC. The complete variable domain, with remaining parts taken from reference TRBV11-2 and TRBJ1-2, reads EAGVAQSPRYKIIEKRQSVAFWCNPISGHATLYWYQQILGQGPKLLIQFQNNGVVDDSQLPKDRFSAERLKGVDSTLKIQPAKLEDSAVYLCASSLDPTGGSHGYTFGSGTRLTVV.

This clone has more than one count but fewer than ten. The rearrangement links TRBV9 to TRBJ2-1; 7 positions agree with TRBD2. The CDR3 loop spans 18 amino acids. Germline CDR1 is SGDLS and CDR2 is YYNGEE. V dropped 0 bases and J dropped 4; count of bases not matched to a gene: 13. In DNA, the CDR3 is TGTGCCAGCAGCGTAGCGTACGCTCCAGGGAGGGGATACAATGAGCAGTTCTTC. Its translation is CASSVAYAPGRGYNEQFF.

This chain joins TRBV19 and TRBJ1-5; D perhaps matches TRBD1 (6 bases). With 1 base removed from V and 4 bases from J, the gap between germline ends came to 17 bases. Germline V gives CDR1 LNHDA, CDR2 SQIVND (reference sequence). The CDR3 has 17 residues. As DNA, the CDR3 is TGTGCCAGTAGTATAGCCCCGGTTAGGGGGGGGAATCAGCCCCAGCATTTT. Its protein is CASSIAPVRGGNQPQHF.

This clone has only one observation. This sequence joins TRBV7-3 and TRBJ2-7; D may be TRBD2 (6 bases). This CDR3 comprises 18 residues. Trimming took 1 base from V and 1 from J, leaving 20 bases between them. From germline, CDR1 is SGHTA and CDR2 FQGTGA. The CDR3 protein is CASSLKGTGWAGSYEQYF. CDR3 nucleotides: TGTGCCAGCAGCTTAAAAGGAACGGGGTGGGCGGGGTCCTACGAGCAGTACTTC. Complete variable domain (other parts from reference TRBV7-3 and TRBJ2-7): GAGVSQTPSNKVTEKGKYVELRCDPISGHTALYWYRQSLGQGPEFLIYFQGTGAADDSGLPNDRFFAVRPEGSVSTLKIQRTERGDSAVYLCASSLKGTGWAGSYEQYFGPGTRLTVT.

CDR3 residues: CASSRGQGGETQYF. As DNA, the CDR3 is TGTGCCAGCTCACGCGGACAGGGTGGAGAGACCCAGTACTTC. The chain recombines TRBV18 with TRBJ2-5, with 8 positions matching TRBD1. CDR1 KGHSH and CDR2 LQKENI come from the germline V gene. With 4 bases clipped from V and 4 bases from J, the junction kept 5 bases outside the gene matches. The CDR3 covers 14 residues. Using reference TRBV18 and TRBJ2-5 for the parts outside the CDR3, the full variable domain is NAGVMQNPRHLVRRRGQEARLRCSPMKGHSHVYWYRQLPEEGLKFMVYLQKENIIDESGMPKERFSAEFPKEGPSILRIQQVVRGDSAAYFCASSRGQGGETQYFGPGTRLLVL.

The CDR3 DNA reads TGCGCCAGCAGACCGGGACAGAATCATCAGCCCCAGCATTTT. As protein: CASRPGQNHQPQHF. The chain has TRBV10-2 and TRBJ1-5; 7 bases align to TRBD1. This CDR3 region has 14 residues. Germline V gene sequence: CDR1 WSHSY, CDR2 SAAADI. The trim removed 6 bases at V and 5 bases at J, leaving 7 bases unmatched.

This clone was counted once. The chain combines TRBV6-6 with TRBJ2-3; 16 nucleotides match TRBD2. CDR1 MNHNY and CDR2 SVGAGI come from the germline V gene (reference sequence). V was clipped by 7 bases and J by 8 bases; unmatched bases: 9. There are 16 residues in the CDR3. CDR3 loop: CASTPTGTSGRVTQYF. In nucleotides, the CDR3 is TGTGCCAGCACACCGACCGGGACTAGCGGGAGGGTTACGCAGTATTTT.

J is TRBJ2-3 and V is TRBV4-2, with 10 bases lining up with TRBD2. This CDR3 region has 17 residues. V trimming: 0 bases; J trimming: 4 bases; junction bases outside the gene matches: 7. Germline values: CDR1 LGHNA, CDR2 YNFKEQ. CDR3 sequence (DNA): TGTGCCAGCAGCCAAGAGGTAGCGGGAGGAGGTGCAGATACGCAGTATTTT. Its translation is CASSQEVAGGGADTQYF.

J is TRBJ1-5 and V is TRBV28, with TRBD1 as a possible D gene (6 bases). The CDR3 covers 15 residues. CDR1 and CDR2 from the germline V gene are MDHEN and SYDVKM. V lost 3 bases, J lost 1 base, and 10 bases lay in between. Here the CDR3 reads CASSFAGGSNQPQHF. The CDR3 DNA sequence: TGTGCCAGCAGTTTCGCGGGGGGCAGCAATCAGCCCCAGCATTTT.

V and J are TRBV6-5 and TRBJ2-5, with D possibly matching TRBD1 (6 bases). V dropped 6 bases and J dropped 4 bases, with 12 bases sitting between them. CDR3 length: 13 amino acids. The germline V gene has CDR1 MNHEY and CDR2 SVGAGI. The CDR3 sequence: CASRRRGRETQYF. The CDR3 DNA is TGTGCCAGCAGGCGCAGGGGACGAGAGACCCAGTACTTC.

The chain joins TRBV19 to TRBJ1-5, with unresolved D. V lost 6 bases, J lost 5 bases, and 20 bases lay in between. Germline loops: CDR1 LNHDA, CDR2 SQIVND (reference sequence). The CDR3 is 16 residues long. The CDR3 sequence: CASRPMTGREYQPQHF. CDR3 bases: TGTGCCAGTAGACCTATGACGGGGAGAGAATATCAGCCCCAGCATTTT.

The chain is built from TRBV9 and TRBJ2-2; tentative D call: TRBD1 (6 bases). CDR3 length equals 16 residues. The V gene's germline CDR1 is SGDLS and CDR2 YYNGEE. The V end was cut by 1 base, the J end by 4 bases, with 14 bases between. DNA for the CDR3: TGTGCCAGCAGCGTATCCATTGGACAGACCACCGGGGAGCTGTTTTTT. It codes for CASSVSIGQTTGELFF.

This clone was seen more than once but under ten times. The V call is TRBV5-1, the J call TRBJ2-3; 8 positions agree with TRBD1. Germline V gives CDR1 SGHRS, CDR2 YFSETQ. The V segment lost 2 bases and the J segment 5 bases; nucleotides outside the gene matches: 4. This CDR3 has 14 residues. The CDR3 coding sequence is TGCGCCAGCAGCTTCGGACAGGGAGGAGATACGCAGTATTTT. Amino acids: CASSFGQGGDTQYF.

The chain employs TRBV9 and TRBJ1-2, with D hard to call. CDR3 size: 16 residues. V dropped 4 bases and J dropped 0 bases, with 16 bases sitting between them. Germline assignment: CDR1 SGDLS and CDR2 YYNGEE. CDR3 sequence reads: CASSPLEGAANYGYTF. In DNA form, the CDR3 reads TGTGCCAGCAGCCCACTAGAGGGAGCAGCTAACTATGGCTACACCTTC.

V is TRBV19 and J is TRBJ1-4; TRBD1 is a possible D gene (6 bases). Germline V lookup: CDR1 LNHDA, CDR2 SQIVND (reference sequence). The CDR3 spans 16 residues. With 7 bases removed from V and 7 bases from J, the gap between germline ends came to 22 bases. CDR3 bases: TGTGCCAGTACGGCAGGGGAAGATCGTGCTAGTGAAAAACTGTTTTTT. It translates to CASTAGEDRASEKLFF.

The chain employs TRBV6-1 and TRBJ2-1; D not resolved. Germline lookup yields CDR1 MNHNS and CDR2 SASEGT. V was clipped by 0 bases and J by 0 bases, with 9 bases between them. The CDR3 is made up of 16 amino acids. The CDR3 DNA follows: TGTGCCAGCAGTGAAGCGATAACGAGCTCCTACAATGAGCAGTTCTTC. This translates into CASSEAITSSYNEQFF.

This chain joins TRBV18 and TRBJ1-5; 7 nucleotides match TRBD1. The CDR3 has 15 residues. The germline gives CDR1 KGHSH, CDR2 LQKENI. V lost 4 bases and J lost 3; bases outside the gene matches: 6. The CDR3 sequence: CASSLMTGPNQPQHF. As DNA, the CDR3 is TGTGCCAGCTCACTAATGACAGGGCCCAATCAGCCCCAGCATTTT.

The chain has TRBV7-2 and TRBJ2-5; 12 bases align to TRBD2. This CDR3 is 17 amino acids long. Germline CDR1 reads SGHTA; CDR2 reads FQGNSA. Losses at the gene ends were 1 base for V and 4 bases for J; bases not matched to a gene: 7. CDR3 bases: TGTGCCAGCAGCTTAGGACCTAGCGGGGGGGCCTTAGAGACCCAGTACTTC. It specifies CASSLGPSGGALETQYF.

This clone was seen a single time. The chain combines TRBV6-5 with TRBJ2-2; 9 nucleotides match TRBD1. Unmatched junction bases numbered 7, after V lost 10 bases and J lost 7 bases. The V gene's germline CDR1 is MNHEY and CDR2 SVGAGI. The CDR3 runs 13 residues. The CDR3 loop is CATPGQGNGELFF. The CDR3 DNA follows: TGTGCCACCCCGGGACAGGGCAACGGGGAGCTGTTTTTT.

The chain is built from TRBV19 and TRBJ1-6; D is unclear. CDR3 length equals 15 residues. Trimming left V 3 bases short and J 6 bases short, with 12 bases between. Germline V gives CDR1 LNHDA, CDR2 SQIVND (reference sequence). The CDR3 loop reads CASSMGAYLNSPLHF. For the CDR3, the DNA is TGTGCCAGTAGTATGGGAGCTTACCTTAATTCACCCCTCCACTTT.

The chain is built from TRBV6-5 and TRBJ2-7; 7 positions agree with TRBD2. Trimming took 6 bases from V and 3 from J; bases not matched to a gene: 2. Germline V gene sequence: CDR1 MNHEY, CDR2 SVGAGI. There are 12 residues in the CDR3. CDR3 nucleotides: TGTGCCAGCAGAGGGAGGGGCTACGAGCAGTACTTC. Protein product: CASRGRGYEQYF.

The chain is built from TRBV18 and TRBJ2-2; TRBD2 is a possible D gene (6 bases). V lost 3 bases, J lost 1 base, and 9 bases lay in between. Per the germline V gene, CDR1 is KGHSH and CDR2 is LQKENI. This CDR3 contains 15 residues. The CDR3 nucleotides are TGTGCCAGCTCACCCTTGGGACTGAACACCGGGGAGCTGTTTTTT. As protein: CASSPLGLNTGELFF.

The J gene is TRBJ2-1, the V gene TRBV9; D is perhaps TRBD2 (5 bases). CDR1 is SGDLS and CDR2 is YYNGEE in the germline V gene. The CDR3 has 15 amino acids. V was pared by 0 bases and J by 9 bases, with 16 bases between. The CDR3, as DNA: TGTGCCAGCAGCGTAGAGGAGAGGAGGTTGGCTGAGCAGTTCTTC. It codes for CASSVEERRLAEQFF.

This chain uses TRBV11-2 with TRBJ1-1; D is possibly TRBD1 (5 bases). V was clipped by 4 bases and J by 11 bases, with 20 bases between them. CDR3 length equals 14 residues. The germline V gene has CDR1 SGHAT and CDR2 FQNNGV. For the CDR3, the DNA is TGTGCCAGCAGCTCGTCGGGGGACTTCAGGAAGGCTTTCTTT. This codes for CASSSSGDFRKAFF.

CDR3 DNA sequence: TGTGCCAGCAGTTCAAACTTATACAAAAACATTCAGTACTTC. Its protein is CASSSNLYKNIQYF. The chain has TRBV6-5 and TRBJ2-4; D remains ambiguous. V lost 4 bases and J 3 bases, leaving 10 bases between the germline ends. In germline, CDR1 is MNHEY, CDR2 SVGAGI. The CDR3 is 14 residues long.